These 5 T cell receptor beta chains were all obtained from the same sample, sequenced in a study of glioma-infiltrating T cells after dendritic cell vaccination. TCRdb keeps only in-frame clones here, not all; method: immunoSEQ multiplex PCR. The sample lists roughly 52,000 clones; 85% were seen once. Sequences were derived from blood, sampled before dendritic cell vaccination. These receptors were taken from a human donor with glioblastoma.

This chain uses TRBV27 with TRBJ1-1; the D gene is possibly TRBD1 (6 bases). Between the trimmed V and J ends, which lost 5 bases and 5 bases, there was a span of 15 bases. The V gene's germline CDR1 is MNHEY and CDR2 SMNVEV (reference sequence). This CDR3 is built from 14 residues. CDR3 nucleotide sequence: TGTGCCAGCAGTCTTACCCCAGGGGCAACTGAAGCTTTCTTT. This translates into CASSLTPGATEAFF.

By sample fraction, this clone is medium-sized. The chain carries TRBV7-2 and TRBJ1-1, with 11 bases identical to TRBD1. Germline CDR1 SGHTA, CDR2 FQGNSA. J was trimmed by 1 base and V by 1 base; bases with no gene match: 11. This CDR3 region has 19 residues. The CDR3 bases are TGTGCCAGCAGCTTAGGGACAGGGGGCGCGATTTGGGGGAACACTGAAGCTTTCTTT. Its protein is CASSLGTGGAIWGNTEAFF.

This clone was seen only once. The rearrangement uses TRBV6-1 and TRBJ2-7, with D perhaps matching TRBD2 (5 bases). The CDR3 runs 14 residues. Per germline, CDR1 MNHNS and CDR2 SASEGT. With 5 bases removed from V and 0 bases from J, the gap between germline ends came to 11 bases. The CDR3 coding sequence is TGTGCCAGCAGTCAATCGGGATCCTCCTACGAGCAGTACTTC. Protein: CASSQSGSSYEQYF.

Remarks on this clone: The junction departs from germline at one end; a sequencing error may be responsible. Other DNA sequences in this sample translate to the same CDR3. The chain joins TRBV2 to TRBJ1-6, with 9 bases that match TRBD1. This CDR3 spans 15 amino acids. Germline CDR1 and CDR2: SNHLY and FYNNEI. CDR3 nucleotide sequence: TGTGCCAGCAGGTGGGGACAGGGCAATAATTCCCCCCTCCACTTT. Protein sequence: CASRWGQGNNSPLHF.

CDR3 bases: TGTGCCAGCAGCTTAGCTGGAACAGGGTCTGGAAACACCATATATTTT. Residues: CASSLAGTGSGNTIYF. The chain uses TRBV11-2 and TRBJ1-3; D might be TRBD1 (6 bases). Germline V lookup: CDR1 SGHAT, CDR2 FQNNGV. V dropped 1 base and J dropped 1 base, with 11 bases sitting between them. The length of the CDR3 is 16 residues.